This T cell receptor beta chain is drawn from a study of cytomegalovirus exposure and HLA in healthy donors. About the study: The study's early data release held about 85 million unique TCRs from HLA-typed donors.

The PCR used 60 Vbeta and 13 Jbeta primers. Here immunoSEQ multiplex PCR was the method, and the copy in TCRdb shows in-frame clones only, minus some. Here the sample spans about 140,000 clones, about 68% being singletons. This cohort consisted of healthy bone marrow donors. The CDR3 is made up of 13 amino acids. CDR1 SGHNT and CDR2 YYREEE come from the germline V gene (reference sequence). The germline V and J ends were trimmed by 1 base and 1 base, with 6 bases remaining between them. The chain employs TRBV5-4 and TRBJ2-7, with a weak D call TRBD1 (5 bases). The sequenced sample consisted of PBMCs. The sequence was obtained from a human donor in good health. The CDR3 region is CASSLRTSYEQYF. The CDR3 DNA reads TGTGCCAGCAGCTTGAGGACATCCTACGAGCAGTACTTC.